These 6 T cell receptor beta chains were sequenced from one sample in a study of shared clonotypes between healthy human individuals. Assay: immunoSEQ multiplex PCR; the TCRdb copy retains only in-frame clones and omits some. The data hold around 700,000 clones, with approximately 75% observed a single time. Source material: memory CD4+ T cells sorted from blood. Subset described: CD45RA-negative fraction. The receptor set was obtained from a woman in her 30s in good health.

The V gene is TRBV27, the J gene TRBJ2-5, with D unclear. Trimming cost V 3 bases and J 3 bases, with 8 bases left between them. The length of the CDR3 is 13 residues. CDR1 MNHEY and CDR2 SMNVEV come from the germline V gene (reference sequence). The CDR3 nucleotides are TGTGCCAGCAGTTTTCGTCGAAAAGAGACCCAGTACTTC. Translation: CASSFRRKETQYF.

The chain combines TRBV2 with TRBJ1-2; D unresolved. The germline V gene encodes CDR1 SNHLY and CDR2 FYNNEI. V was shortened by 4 bases and J by 6 bases, with 15 bases between the two germline ends. CDR3 length equals 14 residues. For the CDR3, the DNA is TGTGCCAGCAGTGTTCAATTATCTTCCCATGGCTACACCTTC. Its protein is CASSVQLSSHGYTF.

This clone was counted only a few times. V is TRBV28 and J is TRBJ2-5; 7 nucleotides match TRBD2. V trimming: 4 bases; J trimming: 5 bases; junction bases outside the gene matches: 4. Looked up from germline, CDR1 is MDHEN and CDR2 is SYDVKM. There are 13 residues in the CDR3. The CDR3 here is CASSWTSLETQYF. CDR3 DNA: TGTGCCAGCAGTTGGACTAGTCTTGAGACCCAGTACTTC.

Worth noting for this clone: The same CDR3 also results from other DNA sequences found in this sample. The V call is TRBV4-1, the J call TRBJ2-1; 7 bases line up with TRBD2. The ends lost 1 base at V and 3 bases at J; junction bases unmatched: 0. This CDR3 contains 14 residues. CDR1 and CDR2 from the germline V gene are MGHRA and YSYEKL. As DNA, the CDR3 is TGCGCCAGCAGCCAAGCGGGAGGCTACAATGAGCAGTTCTTC. It specifies CASSQAGGYNEQFF.

This clone was detected a few times. V is TRBV27 and J is TRBJ1-5; TRBD1 matches 8 bases. V was clipped by 6 bases and J by 4 bases; unmatched bases: 5. The CDR3 loop spans 14 amino acids. Per germline, CDR1 MNHEY and CDR2 SMNVEV (reference sequence). The CDR3 DNA reads as TGTGCCAGCAGCCACGGGACAGGTAATCAGCCCCAGCATTTT. It specifies CASSHGTGNQPQHF.

The chain links TRBV6-1 to TRBJ1-3; D uncertain. This CDR3 spans 15 amino acids. Trimming removed 4 bases at V and 1 base at J, with 11 bases between. Germline assignment: CDR1 MNHNS and CDR2 SASEGT. Here the CDR3 reads CASSGSPSSGNTIYF. DNA for the CDR3: TGTGCCAGCAGTGGTAGCCCCTCTTCTGGAAACACCATATATTTT.